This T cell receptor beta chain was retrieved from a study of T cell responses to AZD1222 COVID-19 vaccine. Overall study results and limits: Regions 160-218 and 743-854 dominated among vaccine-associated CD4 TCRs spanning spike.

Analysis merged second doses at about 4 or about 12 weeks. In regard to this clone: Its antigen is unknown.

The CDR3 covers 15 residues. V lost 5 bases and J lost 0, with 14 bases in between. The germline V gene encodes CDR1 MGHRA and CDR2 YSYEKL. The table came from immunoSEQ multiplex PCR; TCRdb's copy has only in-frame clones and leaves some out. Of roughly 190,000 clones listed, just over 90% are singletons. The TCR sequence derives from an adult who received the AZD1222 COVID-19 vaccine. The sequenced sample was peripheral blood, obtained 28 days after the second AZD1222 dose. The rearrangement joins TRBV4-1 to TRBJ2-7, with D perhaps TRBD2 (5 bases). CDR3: CASSTQAGSSYEQYF. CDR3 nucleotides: TGCGCCAGCAGCACCCAAGCTGGGAGCTCCTACGAGCAGTACTTC.